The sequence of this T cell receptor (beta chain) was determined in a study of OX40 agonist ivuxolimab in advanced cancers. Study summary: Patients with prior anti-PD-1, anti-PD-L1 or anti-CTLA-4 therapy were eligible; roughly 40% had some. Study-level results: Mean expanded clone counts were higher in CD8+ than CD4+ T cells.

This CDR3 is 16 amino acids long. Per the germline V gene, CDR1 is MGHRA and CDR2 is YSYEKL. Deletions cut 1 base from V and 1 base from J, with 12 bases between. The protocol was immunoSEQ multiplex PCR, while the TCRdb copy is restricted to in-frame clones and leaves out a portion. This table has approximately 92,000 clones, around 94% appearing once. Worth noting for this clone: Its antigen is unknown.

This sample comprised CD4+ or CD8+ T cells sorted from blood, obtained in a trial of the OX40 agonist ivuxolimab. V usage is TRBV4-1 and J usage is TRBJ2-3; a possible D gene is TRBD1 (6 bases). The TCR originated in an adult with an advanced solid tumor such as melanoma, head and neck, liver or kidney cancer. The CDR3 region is CASSQGGQGRTDTQYF. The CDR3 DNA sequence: TGCGCCAGCAGCCAAGGGGGACAAGGCCGCACAGATACGCAGTATTTT.